The 12 T cell receptor beta chains given below trace back to one sample, sequenced in a study of control samples from healthy donors and cancer patients. Profiling relied on immunoSEQ multiplex PCR, and the TCRdb table lists in-frame clones only, not all of them. The sample includes about 71,000 clones, roughly 89% of them seen just once. The sequenced sample was PBMCs. These receptors were collected from a man aged 60 to 75 with lung cancer.

The J gene is TRBJ1-1, the V gene TRBV10-2, with 7 bases identical to TRBD1. Unmatched junction bases numbered 6, after V lost 2 bases and J lost 6 bases. Germline V gene data show CDR1 as WSHSY and CDR2 as SAAADI. The CDR3 is 14 amino acids. The CDR3 sequence is CASSETGTVPEAFF. In nucleotides, the CDR3 is TGCGCCAGCAGTGAGACCGGGACAGTTCCTGAAGCTTTCTTT.

The chain has TRBV18 and TRBJ1-5; no definite D call. Germline assignment: CDR1 KGHSH and CDR2 LQKENI. This CDR3 has 13 residues. V was pared by 4 bases and J by 4 bases, with 8 bases between. CDR3 region: CASSQQSNQPQHF. In DNA, the CDR3 is TGTGCCAGCTCACAGCAGTCAAATCAGCCCCAGCATTTT.

The genes are TRBV5-4 and TRBJ1-2; D unresolved. Germline V lookup: CDR1 SGHNT, CDR2 YYREEE (reference sequence). The CDR3 contains 15 residues. The germline V and J ends were trimmed by 4 bases and 1 base, with 14 bases remaining between them. The CDR3 loop reads CASSPFYDINYGYTF. As DNA, the CDR3 is TGTGCCAGCAGCCCTTTCTATGACATTAACTATGGCTACACCTTC.

The chain employs TRBV12-5 and TRBJ2-3; weak D call: TRBD2 (6 bases). Germline CDR1 reads LGHNT; CDR2 reads FRNRAP. V was shortened by 3 bases and J by 0 bases, with 16 bases between the two germline ends. The CDR3 has 17 amino acids. CDR3 nucleotides: TGTGCTAGTGGTTTCACGCCCGACGGGGGAAGCACAGATACGCAGTATTTT. Translating it yields CASGFTPDGGSTDTQYF.

The chain joins TRBV11-3 to TRBJ2-2; 8 nucleotides align to TRBD2. Trimming cost V 5 bases and J 3 bases; bases outside gene matches: 11. The CDR3 is 17 residues long. CDR1 is SGHNT, CDR2 YENEEA, per germline. The CDR3 is CASSGTSGGDDTGELFF. CDR3 bases: TGTGCCAGCAGCGGTACCTCGGGAGGGGACGACACCGGGGAGCTGTTTTTT.

This clone was observed a handful of times. V gene TRBV29-1 combines with J gene TRBJ1-2, with D tentatively TRBD1 (6 bases). Trimming took off 2 bases at V and 9 bases at J, with 19 bases between the two ends. This CDR3 spans 14 amino acids. Looked up from germline, CDR1 is SQVTM and CDR2 is ANQGSEA. Written as DNA, the CDR3 is TGCAGCGTTGAACTGACAGGTGGCCTAGGGAGCTACACCTTC. Residues: CSVELTGGLGSYTF.

The chain couples TRBV14 to TRBJ2-1, with D possibly TRBD1 on 6 matching bases. Germline values: CDR1 SGHDN, CDR2 FVKESK. V was shortened by 1 base and J by 4 bases, with 23 bases between the two germline ends. The CDR3 extends over 19 amino acids. For the CDR3, the DNA is TGTGCCAGCAGCCAAGTCGGGACATCCCTTCTACTAACGTACAATGAGCAGTTCTTC. It translates to CASSQVGTSLLLTYNEQFF.

This clone was detected only a few times. Written as DNA, the CDR3 is TGTGCCAGAGACAGGGCGAACACTGAAGCTTTCTTT. It yields the protein CARDRANTEAFF. The chain uses TRBV2 and TRBJ1-1, with TRBD1 matching 7 bases. The CDR3 is 12 residues long. Looked up from germline, CDR1 is SNHLY and CDR2 is FYNNEI. With 9 bases clipped from V and 1 base from J, the junction kept 2 bases outside the gene matches.

The chain employs TRBV4-2 and TRBJ2-2, with D perhaps matching TRBD1 or TRBD2 (6 bases each). This CDR3 comprises 14 residues. V lost 8 bases to trimming and J lost 2 bases, with 12 bases between them. Germline V gives CDR1 LGHNA, CDR2 YNFKEQ. CDR3 DNA: TGTGCCAGCCGATCGGGGGCCAACACCGGGGAGCTGTTTTTT. Protein product: CASRSGANTGELFF.

V and J are TRBV30 and TRBJ1-2; D is unclear. Looked up from germline, CDR1 is GTSNPN and CDR2 is SVGIG (reference sequence). This CDR3 region has 11 residues. V was trimmed by 2 bases and J by 7 bases, leaving 8 bases between them. The CDR3 DNA reads as TGTGCCTGGAGTATGAACGGTGGCTACACCTTC. It encodes CAWSMNGGYTF.

J is TRBJ2-1 and V is TRBV7-5; no DNA check was done on the table's D call, TRBD2. TRBV7-5 is labeled a pseudogene. The length of the CDR3 is 20 residues. The CDR3 nucleotides read TGTGCCAGAACCAGTAAAGGGAGGGGCCTACTCGCCACCTCCTACAATGAGCAGTTCTTC. This encodes CARTSKGRGLLATSYNEQFF.

CDR3 coding DNA: TGTGCCAGCAGCGTAGACGGGAACTATGGCTACACCTTC. Translating gives CASSVDGNYGYTF. V is TRBV9 and J is TRBJ1-2; D not resolved. Trimming removed 0 bases at V and 2 bases at J, with 5 bases between. The CDR3 covers 13 residues. CDR1 and CDR2 (germline): SGDLS, YYNGEE.